The source of this T cell receptor beta chain is a study of early T cells in non-severe SARS-CoV-2 infection. TCRdb itself ran the 5' RACE reads through MiXCR, one entry per CDR3 protein. This table has approximately 120,000 distinct CDR3 sequences, approximately 15% appearing once. The study's findings and limits: CD4 and private specificities were missed by VDJdb matching, which favored anti-spike CD8 responses.

Losses at the gene ends were 5 bases for V and 4 bases for J; bases not matched to a gene: 7. Germline loops: CDR1 SGHAT, CDR2 FQDESV (reference sequence). The CDR3 covers 14 residues. Points on this clonotype: Its cognate antigen is unknown.

The chain carries TRBV11-1 and TRBJ1-2, with TRBD1 matching 7 bases. The receptor's source is an adult who was a healthcare worker with PCR-confirmed SARS-CoV-2 infection or an uninfected control (not recorded which). Sequenced: whole blood. CDR3 DNA: TGTGCCAGCAGCACCCACAGGGGACCCTATGGCTACACCTTC. Amino acids: CASSTHRGPYGYTF.